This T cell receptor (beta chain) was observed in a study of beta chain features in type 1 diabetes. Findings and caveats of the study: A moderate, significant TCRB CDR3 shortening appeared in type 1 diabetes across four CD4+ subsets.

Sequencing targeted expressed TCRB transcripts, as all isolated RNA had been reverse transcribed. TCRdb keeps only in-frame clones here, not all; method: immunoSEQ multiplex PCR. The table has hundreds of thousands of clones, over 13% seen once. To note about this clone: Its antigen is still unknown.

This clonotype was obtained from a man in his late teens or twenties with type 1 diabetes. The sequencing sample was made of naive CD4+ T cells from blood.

CDR3 residues: CASSLAVNTGELFF. The CDR3 nucleotides read TGTGCCAGCAGCTTAGCAGTCAACACCGGGGAGCTGTTTTTT. The chain joins TRBV7-9 to TRBJ2-2; D uncertain. V lost 0 bases, J lost 2 bases, and 4 bases lay in between. The CDR3 runs 14 residues. Germline V gives CDR1 SEHNR, CDR2 FQNEAQ (reference sequence).